A selection of T cell receptor beta chains follows, all from one sample in a study of blood T cell repertoires in COVID-19. This table comes from immunoSEQ multiplex PCR, and its TCRdb copy is limited to in-frame clones, with some not included. The sample contains a few hundred thousand clones, 85% of which appear only once. Sequenced: PBMCs or T cells enriched from blood (not recorded which). The source is a man aged 40-49 years who had recovered from COVID-19. Each CDR3 is given with its conserved first and last residue. The D gene is left open where the match is weak. Clone size is shown for a subset of rows, as once, few, many or a class of expanded clone.

TRBD1	TRBV7-2	.	TRBJ1-6	TGTGCCAGCAGCTTAGATTTAGGGACAGTGTATAATTCACCCCTCCACTTT	CASSLDLGTVYNSPLHF
.	TRBV3-1/TRBV3-2	.	TRBJ2-1	TGTGCCAGCACCCTAACCGGGATTTACAATGAGCAGTTCTTC	CASTLTGIYNEQFF
.	TRBV3-1/TRBV3-2	few	TRBJ2-7	TGTGCCAGCAACCGTGCGGGGGCCACGATCTACGAGCAGTACTTC	CASNRAGATIYEQYF
.	TRBV30	.	TRBJ1-2	TGTGCCTGGACGGAGCAAAACTATGGCTACACCTTC	CAWTEQNYGYTF
.	TRBV6-5	.	TRBJ1-5	TGTGCCAGCAGTACCGAAGGTACATCAGGGACTCCCCAGCATTTT	CASSTEGTSGTPQHF
.	TRBV29-1	once	TRBJ2-3	TGCAGCGTTGAGGCAGGTGGGGACTGGAGCACAGATACGCAGTATTTT	CSVEAGGDWSTDTQYF
.	TRBV19	.	TRBJ1-1	TGTGCCAGTACTTCGATCGGGAACACTGAAGCTTTCTTT	CASTSIGNTEAFF
.	TRBV12-3/TRBV12-4	.	TRBJ2-5	TGTGCCAGCAGCAGGACAGCACAAGAGACCCAGTACTTC	CASSRTAQETQYF
TRBD1	TRBV3-1/TRBV3-2	.	TRBJ1-2	TGTGCCAGCAGCCCCCGGTGGGACAGCTATGGCTACACCTTC	CASSPRWDSYGYTF
TRBD2	TRBV9	.	TRBJ2-7	TGTGCCAGCAGCTCCGGGACTACCTTCTCCGAGCAGTACTTC	CASSSGTTFSEQYF